This entry concerns a single TCR beta chain. This entry is derived from a study of OX40 agonist ivuxolimab in advanced cancers. V shed 5 bases and J 0 bases; nucleotides not matched to a gene: 4. Germline assignment: CDR1 KGHSH and CDR2 LQKENI. The CDR3 sequence is 15 residues long. Generated by immunoSEQ multiplex PCR, the TCRdb table keeps only in-frame clones and is missing some. The sample carries approximately 61,000 clones, nearly 90% recorded once. This chain links TRBV18 with TRBJ2-3, with TRBD2 identical over 8 bases. The source was CD4+ or CD8+ T cells sorted from blood, collected in a trial of the OX40 agonist ivuxolimab. The sequence derives from an adult with an advanced solid tumor such as melanoma, head and neck, liver or kidney cancer. The DNA for the CDR3 is TGTGCCAGCTCAGCCGGGGGGGCTAGCACAGATACGCAGTATTTT. Its protein is CASSAGGASTDTQYF.